Below, one T cell receptor (beta chain) is given with its context. Trimming stripped 4 bases from V and 7 bases from J, with 13 bases between. Germline CDR1 and CDR2: SQVTM and ANQGSEA. The CDR3 covers 13 residues. The source of the sample is a study of CXCR4 blockade with PD-1 therapy in pancreatic cancer. TCRdb's copy holds only in-frame clones and misses some; the assay was immunoSEQ multiplex PCR. The table lists some 16,000 clones, around 72% of them singletons. The chain recombines TRBV29-1 with TRBJ2-2, with TRBD1 as a possible D gene (5 bases). This TCR was recovered from a human donor with pancreatic ductal adenocarcinoma. The sample was tumor tissue. CDR3 amino acids: CSVARGVGGELFF. CDR3 nucleotide sequence: TGCAGCGTTGCTAGGGGCGTCGGCGGGGAGCTGTTTTTT.